Listed below are T cell receptor beta chains from one sample, sequenced in a study of monozygotic twins with inflammatory bowel disease. TCRdb reanalyzed the 5' RACE reads, giving one entry per CDR3 protein sequence and no DNA. The table for this sample gives nearly 450,000 distinct CDR3 sequences. Specimen: blood. The receptors were gathered from a human donor with ulcerative colitis or Crohn's disease, or a healthy co-twin of an affected twin (not recorded which). Both conserved end residues are part of each CDR3. Each record gives: J gene, V gene, CDR3 protein.

j_gene: TRBJ1-1; v_gene: TRBV5-5; CDR3aa: CASSLGDRLNMNTEAFF
j_gene: TRBJ2-7; v_gene: TRBV12-3/TRBV12-4; CDR3aa: CASSLGGSFYEQYF
j_gene: TRBJ2-3; v_gene: TRBV29-1; CDR3aa: CSVDENADTQYF
j_gene: TRBJ2-6; v_gene: TRBV7-2; CDR3aa: CASSPGQFSGANVLTF
j_gene: TRBJ1-2; v_gene: TRBV28; CDR3aa: CASNQGAERGYTF
j_gene: TRBJ1-1; v_gene: TRBV18; CDR3aa: CASSPLPGVEVNTEAFF
j_gene: TRBJ2-3; v_gene: TRBV20-1; CDR3aa: CSAPSAGADTQYF
j_gene: TRBJ2-1; v_gene: TRBV4-1; CDR3aa: CASRERGSFPNEQFF
j_gene: TRBJ1-3; v_gene: TRBV25-1; CDR3aa: CASQSGGNTIYF
j_gene: TRBJ2-1; v_gene: TRBV23-1; CDR3aa: CASSLLFRTGDNEQFF
j_gene: TRBJ1-5; v_gene: TRBV15; CDR3aa: CAIGQSDQPQHF
j_gene: TRBJ1-1; v_gene: TRBV20-1; CDR3aa: CSARDKGRNTEAFF
j_gene: TRBJ2-2; v_gene: TRBV29-1; CDR3aa: CSVGRRLKNTGELFF
j_gene: TRBJ1-2; v_gene: TRBV12-3/TRBV12-4; CDR3aa: CASNPTMTGEGYTF
j_gene: TRBJ1-1; v_gene: TRBV4-1; CDR3aa: CASSPQGKATPEAFF
j_gene: TRBJ2-5; v_gene: TRBV5-6; CDR3aa: CASSPHQETQYF
j_gene: TRBJ2-2; v_gene: TRBV7-8; CDR3aa: CASSLGPGTGDVGELFF
j_gene: TRBJ1-5; v_gene: TRBV7-2; CDR3aa: CASSPKAGTSQPQHF
j_gene: TRBJ1-6; v_gene: TRBV7-2; CDR3aa: CASSLATGYYSPLHF
j_gene: TRBJ2-7; v_gene: TRBV4-3; CDR3aa: CASSQYRASYEQYF
j_gene: TRBJ2-1; v_gene: TRBV10-3; CDR3aa: CAISESGQGVTEQFF
j_gene: TRBJ1-4; v_gene: TRBV7-6; CDR3aa: CASSQQSGNEKLFF
j_gene: TRBJ1-5; v_gene: TRBV18; CDR3aa: CASSPNRDQPQHF
j_gene: TRBJ1-1; v_gene: TRBV7-2; CDR3aa: CASSLYGGEAFF
j_gene: TRBJ2-3; v_gene: TRBV14; CDR3aa: CAISQLGADTQYF
j_gene: TRBJ1-1; v_gene: TRBV5-1; CDR3aa: CASSHTGDTEAFF